This T cell receptor beta chain was sequenced in a study of CD8 T cells in Susac syndrome. Study findings and constraints: The study's TCR sequencing and HLA analysis drew on a certain number of individuals. That number was acknowledged as relatively small.

CDR1 and CDR2 from the germline V gene are MNHEY and SMNVEV (reference sequence). V trimming: 3 bases; J trimming: 9 bases; junction bases outside the gene matches: 2. The CDR3 contains 12 residues. As to this clonotype: The antigen is not known.

Sequencing of TCR beta covered CD8+ and CD4+ T cells obtained from blood. It was negative isolation that provided the CD8+ and CD4+ T cells, whereas TEMRA cells were enriched by FACS. Reverse transcription used roughly 0.45 to 1 ug RNA and random hexamers. Across 54 Vbeta and 13 Jbeta, immunoSEQ multiplex PCR amplified TCR beta CDR3. TCRdb itself ran the immunoSEQ multiplex PCR reads through MiXCR, one entry per CDR3 protein. This table has approximately 230,000 distinct CDR3 sequences, 85% to 95% appearing once. This sequence originates from a human donor with multiple sclerosis. The chain couples TRBV27 to TRBJ2-1, with 7 positions matching TRBD2. Sequenced sample: CD4+ T cells from PBMCs. The CDR3 DNA is TGTGCCAGCAGTTTCGGGGGGTCTGAGCAGTTCTTC. Translation gives CASSFGGSEQFF.